This is a list of T cell receptor beta chains from one sample in a study of blood T cells in healthy people across ages. Via MiXCR, TCRdb re-called the 5' RACE reads, giving one row per CDR3 protein. The table records approximately 1,000,000 distinct CDR3 sequences, roughly 45% of them present only once. Specimen: blood. The receptors stem from an older woman in good health. Both conserved end residues are part of each CDR3. The D gene is left open where the match is weak. Size is stated for part of the rows, as once, few or many counts, or as a class when the clone is expanded.

12	TRBJ2-7	NA	TRBV29-1	few	CSVSGFAYEQYF	TGCAGCGTCAGCGGGTTCGCCTACGAGCAGTACTTC
16	TRBJ2-5	TRBD2	TRBV6-5	few	CASSPGLAFLRETQYF	TGTGCCAGCAGCCCGGGACTAGCGTTTCTTAGGGAGACCCAGTACTTC
16	TRBJ2-1	TRBD2	TRBV4-2	NA	CASSGAGTSGYNEQFF	TGTGCCAGCAGCGGGGCCGGGACTAGCGGCTACAATGAGCAGTTCTTC
11	TRBJ1-2	NA	TRBV19	NA	CASTVGRGYTF	TGTGCCAGTACGGTGGGGCGCGGCTACACCTTC
14	TRBJ1-5	NA	TRBV6-5	NA	CASRRTGFGQPQHF	TGTGCCAGCAGAAGAACAGGGTTCGGTCAGCCCCAGCATTTT
17	TRBJ2-7	NA	TRBV7-6	NA	CASSSTGFSTRSYEQYF	TGTGCCAGCAGCTCGACAGGCTTTAGTACCAGGTCCTACGAGCAGTACTTC
14	TRBJ1-5	TRBD1	TRBV5-8	NA	CASSYRGEFQPQHF	TGTGCCAGCAGCTACAGGGGGGAATTTCAGCCCCAGCATTTT
13	TRBJ1-2	NA	TRBV11-2	few	CASSLDLSRGYTF	TGTGCCAGCAGCTTAGATCTATCGAGGGGCTACACCTTC
12	TRBJ2-7	NA	TRBV6-6	NA	CASSYPPNEQYF	TGTGCCAGCAGTTACCCCCCGAATGAGCAGTACTTC
15	TRBJ2-5	TRBD2	TRBV14	NA	CASRRSGSSQETQYF	TGTGCCAGCAGGAGAAGCGGGAGCTCCCAAGAGACCCAGTACTTC
17	TRBJ1-6	TRBD1	TRBV11-2	once	CASSLGYRGSYNSPLHF	TGTGCCAGCAGCTTAGGCTACAGGGGATCCTATAATTCACCCCTCCACTTT
15	TRBJ2-1	NA	TRBV5-1	NA	CASSVLGLEWTEQFF	TGCGCCAGCAGCGTCCTAGGACTCGAGTGGACTGAGCAGTTCTTC
13	TRBJ2-3	NA	TRBV29-1	few	CSVEDGLDDTQYF	TGCAGCGTTGAAGACGGACTCGACGATACGCAGTATTTT
16	TRBJ1-2	NA	TRBV9	few	CASSVDSRGRGGGYTF	TGTGCCAGCAGCGTAGATTCCCGAGGCAGGGGTGGCGGCTACACCTTC
16	TRBJ2-1	TRBD2	TRBV10-3	NA	CATSLLPSGRANEQFF	TGTGCCACGAGCCTGCTTCCTAGCGGGAGGGCCAATGAGCAGTTCTTC
16	TRBJ2-6	TRBD2	TRBV15	NA	CATSRGRTSGANVLTF	TGTGCCACCAGCCGCGGGAGGACCTCTGGGGCCAACGTCCTGACTTTC
14	TRBJ2-5	TRBD2	TRBV25-1	NA	CASSEGRETETQYF	TGTGCCAGCAGTGAAGGGCGGGAGACAGAGACCCAGTACTTC
16	TRBJ1-4	TRBD1	TRBV5-6	NA	CASSADRAGTNEKLFF	TGTGCCAGCAGCGCGGACAGGGCGGGGACCAATGAAAAACTGTTTTTT
14	TRBJ2-3	NA	TRBV6-6	NA	CTSTGWGRADTQYF	TGTACCAGCACCGGGTGGGGTCGAGCAGATACGCAGTATTTT
15	TRBJ2-7	NA	TRBV3-1	NA	CASSPYPGGAEEQYF	TGTGCCAGCAGCCCGTACCCCGGGGGCGCGGAAGAGCAGTACTTC
12	TRBJ2-7	NA	TRBV20-1	NA	CSARRITYEQYF	TGCAGTGCTAGACGGATAACCTACGAGCAGTACTTC
14	TRBJ2-5	NA	TRBV5-1	few	CASSLEANQETQYF	TGCGCCAGCAGCTTGGAAGCGAATCAAGAGACCCAGTACTTC
16	TRBJ2-5	TRBD2	TRBV20-1	NA	CSATPNSGRAQETQYF	TGCAGTGCTACCCCTAATAGCGGGAGAGCGCAAGAGACCCAGTACTTC
12	TRBJ2-1	NA	TRBV10-3	NA	CAGGPRAGEQFF	TGTGCCGGAGGGCCCCGGGCCGGGGAGCAGTTCTTC
13	TRBJ2-5	TRBD1	TRBV18	few	CASYRDRGETQYF	TGTGCCAGCTACCGGGACAGGGGAGAGACCCAGTACTTC
13	TRBJ2-1	NA	TRBV11-1	NA	CASSRTAQETQFF	TGTGCCAGCAGCAGGACTGCCCAAGAGACCCAGTTCTTC
15	TRBJ1-5	NA	TRBV7-2	NA	CASSLGGSFNQPQHF	TGTGCCAGCAGCTTAGGGGGTAGTTTCAATCAGCCCCAGCATTTT
15	TRBJ1-2	NA	TRBV15	NA	CATSRVGGVNYGYTF	TGTGCCACCAGCAGAGTAGGAGGGGTTAACTATGGCTACACCTTC
17	TRBJ2-1	NA	TRBV20-1	NA	CSARSSSTSIPGNEQFF	TGCAGTGCTAGATCCTCCTCCACTTCCATTCCGGGTAATGAGCAGTTCTTC
17	TRBJ2-5	TRBD2	TRBV28	once	CASTWWASGRAWETQYF	TGTGCCAGCACTTGGTGGGCTAGCGGGAGGGCCTGGGAGACCCAGTACTTC
14	TRBJ1-4	NA	TRBV29-1	NA	CSVGRAGTNEKLFF	TGCAGCGTTGGTAGGGCAGGGACTAATGAAAAACTGTTTTTT
16	TRBJ2-1	NA	TRBV7-8	NA	CASSWLVGERDNEQFF	TGTGCCAGCAGCTGGCTCGTGGGGGAGCGGGACAATGAGCAGTTCTTC
15	TRBJ2-3	NA	TRBV5-5	NA	CASSLVGKGTDTQYF	TGTGCCAGCAGCTTGGTAGGGAAAGGCACAGATACGCAGTATTTT
16	TRBJ2-3	NA	TRBV6-4	NA	CASSGGAGINTDTQYF	TGTGCCAGCAGTGGAGGGGCCGGGATCAACACAGATACGCAGTATTTT
13	TRBJ2-7	TRBD2	TRBV6-2/TRBV6-3	NA	CASGTSDSYEQYF	TGTGCCAGCGGGACTAGCGACTCCTACGAGCAGTACTTC
13	TRBJ2-5	NA	TRBV21-1	NA	CASSVNQQETQYF	TGTGCCAGCAGCGTTAACCAACAAGAGACCCAGTACTTC
14	TRBJ2-5	TRBD2	TRBV20-1	NA	CSPLPFSGGETQYF	TGCAGTCCCCTCCCTTTTAGCGGGGGAGAGACCCAGTACTTC
13	TRBJ1-4	NA	TRBV29-1	many	CSVVGGANEKLFF	TGCAGCGTTGTAGGGGGAGCTAATGAAAAACTGTTTTTT
12	TRBJ2-5	NA	TRBV20-1	few	CSASVQKETQYF	TGCAGTGCTAGTGTACAGAAAGAGACCCAGTACTTC
15	TRBJ2-5	TRBD2	TRBV5-1	NA	CASSYSGTSQETQYF	TGCGCCAGCAGCTATTCCGGGACTAGCCAAGAGACCCAGTACTTC
16	TRBJ2-7	NA	TRBV3-1	few	CASSQEGDPTSYEQYF	TGTGCCAGCAGCCAAGAAGGGGACCCCACCTCCTACGAGCAGTACTTC
14	TRBJ2-5	NA	TRBV27	few	CASSLGNTRGEQYF	TGTGCCAGCAGTTTGGGCAACACTAGGGGGGAGCAGTACTTC
16	TRBJ2-1	TRBD2	TRBV6-5	NA	CASRIRLAGLGNEQFF	TGTGCCAGCAGGATCAGACTAGCGGGGCTTGGCAATGAGCAGTTCTTC